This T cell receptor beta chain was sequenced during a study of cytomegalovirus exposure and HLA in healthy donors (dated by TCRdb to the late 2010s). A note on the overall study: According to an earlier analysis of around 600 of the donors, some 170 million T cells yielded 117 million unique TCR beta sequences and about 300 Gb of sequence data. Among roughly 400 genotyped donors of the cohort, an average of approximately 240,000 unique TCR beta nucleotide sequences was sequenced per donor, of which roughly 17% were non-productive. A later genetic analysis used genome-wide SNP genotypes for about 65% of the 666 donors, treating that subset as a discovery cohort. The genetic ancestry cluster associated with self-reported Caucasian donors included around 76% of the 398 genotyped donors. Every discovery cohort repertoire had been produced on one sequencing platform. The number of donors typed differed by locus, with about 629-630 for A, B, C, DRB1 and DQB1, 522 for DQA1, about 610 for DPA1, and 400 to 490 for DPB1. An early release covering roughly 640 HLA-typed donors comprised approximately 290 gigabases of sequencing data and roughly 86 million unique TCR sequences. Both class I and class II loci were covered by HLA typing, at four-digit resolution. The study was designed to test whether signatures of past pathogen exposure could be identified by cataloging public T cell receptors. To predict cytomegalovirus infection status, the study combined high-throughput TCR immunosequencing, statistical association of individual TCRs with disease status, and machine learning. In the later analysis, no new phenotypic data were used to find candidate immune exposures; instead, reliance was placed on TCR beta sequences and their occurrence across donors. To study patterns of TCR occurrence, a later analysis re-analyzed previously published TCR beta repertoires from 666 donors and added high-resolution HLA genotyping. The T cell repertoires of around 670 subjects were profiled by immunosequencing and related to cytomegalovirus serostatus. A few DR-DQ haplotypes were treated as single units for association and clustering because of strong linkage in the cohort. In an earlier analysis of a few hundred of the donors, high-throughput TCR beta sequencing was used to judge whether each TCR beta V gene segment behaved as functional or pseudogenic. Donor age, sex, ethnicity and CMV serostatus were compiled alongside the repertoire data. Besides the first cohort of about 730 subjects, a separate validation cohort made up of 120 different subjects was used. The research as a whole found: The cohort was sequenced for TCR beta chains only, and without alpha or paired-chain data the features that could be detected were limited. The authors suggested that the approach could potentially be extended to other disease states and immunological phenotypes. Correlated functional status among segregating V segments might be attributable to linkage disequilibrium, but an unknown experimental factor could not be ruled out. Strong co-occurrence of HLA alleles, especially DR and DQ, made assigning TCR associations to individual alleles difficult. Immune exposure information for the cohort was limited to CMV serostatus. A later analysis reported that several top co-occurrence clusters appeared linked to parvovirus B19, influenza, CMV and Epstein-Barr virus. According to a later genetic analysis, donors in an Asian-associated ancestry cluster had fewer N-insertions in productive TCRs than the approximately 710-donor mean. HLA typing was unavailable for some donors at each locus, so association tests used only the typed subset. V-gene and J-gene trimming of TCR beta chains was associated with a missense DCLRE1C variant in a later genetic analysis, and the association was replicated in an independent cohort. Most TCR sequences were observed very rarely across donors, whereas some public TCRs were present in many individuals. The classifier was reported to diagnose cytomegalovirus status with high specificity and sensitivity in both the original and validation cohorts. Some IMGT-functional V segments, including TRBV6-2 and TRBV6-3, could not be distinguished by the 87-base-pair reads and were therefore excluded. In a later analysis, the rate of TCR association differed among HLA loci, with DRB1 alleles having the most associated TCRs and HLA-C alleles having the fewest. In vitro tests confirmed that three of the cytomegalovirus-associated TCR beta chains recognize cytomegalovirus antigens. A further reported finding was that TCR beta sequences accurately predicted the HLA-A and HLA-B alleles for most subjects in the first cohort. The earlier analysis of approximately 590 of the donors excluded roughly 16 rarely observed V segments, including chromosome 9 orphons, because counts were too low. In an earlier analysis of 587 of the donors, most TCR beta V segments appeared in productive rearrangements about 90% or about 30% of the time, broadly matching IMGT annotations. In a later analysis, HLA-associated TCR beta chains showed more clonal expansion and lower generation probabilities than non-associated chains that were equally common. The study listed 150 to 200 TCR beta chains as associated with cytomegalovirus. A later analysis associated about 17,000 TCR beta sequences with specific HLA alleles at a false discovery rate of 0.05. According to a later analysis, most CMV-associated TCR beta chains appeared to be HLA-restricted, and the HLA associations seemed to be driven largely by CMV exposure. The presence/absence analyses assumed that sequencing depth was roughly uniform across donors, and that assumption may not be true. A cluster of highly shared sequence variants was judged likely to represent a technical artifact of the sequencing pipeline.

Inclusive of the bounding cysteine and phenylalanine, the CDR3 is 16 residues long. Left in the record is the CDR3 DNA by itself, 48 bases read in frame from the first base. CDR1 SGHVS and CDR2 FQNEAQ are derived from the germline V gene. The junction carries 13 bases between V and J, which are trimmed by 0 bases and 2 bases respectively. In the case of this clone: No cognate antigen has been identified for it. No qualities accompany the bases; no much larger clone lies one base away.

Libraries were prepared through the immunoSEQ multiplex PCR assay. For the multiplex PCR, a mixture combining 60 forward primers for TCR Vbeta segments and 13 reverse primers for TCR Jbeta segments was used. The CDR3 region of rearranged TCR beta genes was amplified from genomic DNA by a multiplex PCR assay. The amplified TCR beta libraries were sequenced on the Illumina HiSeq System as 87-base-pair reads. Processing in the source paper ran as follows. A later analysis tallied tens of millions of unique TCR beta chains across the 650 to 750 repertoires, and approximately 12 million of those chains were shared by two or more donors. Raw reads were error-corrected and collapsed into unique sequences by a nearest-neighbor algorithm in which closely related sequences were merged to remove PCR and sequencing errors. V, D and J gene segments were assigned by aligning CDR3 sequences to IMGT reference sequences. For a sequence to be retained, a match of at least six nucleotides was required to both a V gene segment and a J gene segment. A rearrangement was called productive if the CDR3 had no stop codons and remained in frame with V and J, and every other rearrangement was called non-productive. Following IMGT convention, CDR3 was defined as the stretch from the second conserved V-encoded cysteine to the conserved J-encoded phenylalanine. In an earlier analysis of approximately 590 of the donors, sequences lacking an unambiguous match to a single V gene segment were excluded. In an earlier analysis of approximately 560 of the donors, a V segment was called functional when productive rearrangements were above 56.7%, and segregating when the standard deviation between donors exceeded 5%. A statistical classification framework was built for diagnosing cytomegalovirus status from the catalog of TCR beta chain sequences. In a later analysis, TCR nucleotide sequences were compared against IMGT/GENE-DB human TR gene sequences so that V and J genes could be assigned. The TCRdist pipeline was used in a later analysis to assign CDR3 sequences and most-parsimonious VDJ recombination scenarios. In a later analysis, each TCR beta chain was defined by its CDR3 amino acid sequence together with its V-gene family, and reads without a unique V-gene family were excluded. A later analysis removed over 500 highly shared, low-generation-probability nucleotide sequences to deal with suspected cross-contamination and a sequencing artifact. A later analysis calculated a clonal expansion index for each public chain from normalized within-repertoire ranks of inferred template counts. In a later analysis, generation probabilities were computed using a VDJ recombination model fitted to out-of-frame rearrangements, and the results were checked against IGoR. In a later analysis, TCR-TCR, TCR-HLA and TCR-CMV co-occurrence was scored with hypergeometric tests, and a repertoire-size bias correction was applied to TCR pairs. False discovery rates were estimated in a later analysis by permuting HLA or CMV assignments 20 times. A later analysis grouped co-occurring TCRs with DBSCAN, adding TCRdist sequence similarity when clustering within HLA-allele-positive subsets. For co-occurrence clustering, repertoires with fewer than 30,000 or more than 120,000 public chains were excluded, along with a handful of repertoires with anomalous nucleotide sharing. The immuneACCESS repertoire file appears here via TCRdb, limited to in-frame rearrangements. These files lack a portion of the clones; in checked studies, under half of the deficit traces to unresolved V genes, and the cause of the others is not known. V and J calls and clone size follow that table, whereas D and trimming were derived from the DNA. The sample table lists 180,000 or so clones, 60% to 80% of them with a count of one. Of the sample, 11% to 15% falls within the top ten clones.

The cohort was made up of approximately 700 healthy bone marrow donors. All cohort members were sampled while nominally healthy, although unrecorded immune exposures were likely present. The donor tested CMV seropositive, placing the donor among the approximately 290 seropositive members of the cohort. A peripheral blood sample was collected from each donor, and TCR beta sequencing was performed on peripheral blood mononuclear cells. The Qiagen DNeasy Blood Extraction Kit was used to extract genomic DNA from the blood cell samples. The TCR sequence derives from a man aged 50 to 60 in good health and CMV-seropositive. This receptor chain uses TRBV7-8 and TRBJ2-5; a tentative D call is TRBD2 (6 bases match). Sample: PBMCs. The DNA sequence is TGTGCCAGCAGCTTAGCGTGGAGGGGAACGCAAGAGACCCAGTACTTC. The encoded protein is CASSLAWRGTQETQYF. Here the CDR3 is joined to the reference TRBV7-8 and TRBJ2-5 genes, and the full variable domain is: GAGVSQSPRYKVAKRGQDVALRCDPISGHVSLFWYQQALGQGPEFLTYFQNEAQLDKSGLPSDRFFAERPEGSVSTLKIQRTQQEDSAVYLCASSLAWRGTQETQYFGPGTRLLVL.